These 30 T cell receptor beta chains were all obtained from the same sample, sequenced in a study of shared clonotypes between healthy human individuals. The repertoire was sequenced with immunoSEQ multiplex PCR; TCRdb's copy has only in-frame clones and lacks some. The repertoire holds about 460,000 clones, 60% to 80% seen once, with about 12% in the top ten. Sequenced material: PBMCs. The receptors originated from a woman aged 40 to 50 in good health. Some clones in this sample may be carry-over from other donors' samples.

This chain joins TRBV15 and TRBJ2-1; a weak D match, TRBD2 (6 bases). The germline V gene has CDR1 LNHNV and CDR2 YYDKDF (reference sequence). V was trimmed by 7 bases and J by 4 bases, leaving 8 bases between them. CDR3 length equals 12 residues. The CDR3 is CATTAGYNEQFF. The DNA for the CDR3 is TGTGCCACCACCGCGGGATACAATGAGCAGTTCTTC.

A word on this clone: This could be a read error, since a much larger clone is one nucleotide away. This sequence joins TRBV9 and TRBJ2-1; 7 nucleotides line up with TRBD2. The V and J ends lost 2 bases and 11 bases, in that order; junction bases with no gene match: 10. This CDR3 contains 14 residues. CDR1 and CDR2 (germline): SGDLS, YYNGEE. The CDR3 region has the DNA TGTGCCAGCAGCGTTGGCGGGAGTGGTAATAAGCAGTTCTTC. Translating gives CASSVGGSGNKQFF.

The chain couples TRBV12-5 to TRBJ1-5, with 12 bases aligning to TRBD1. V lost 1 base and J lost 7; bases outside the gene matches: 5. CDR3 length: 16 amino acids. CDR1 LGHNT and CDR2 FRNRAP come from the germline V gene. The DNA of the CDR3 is TGTGCTAGTGGTTTGGCGCCGGGACAGGGGGCCCAGCCCCAGCATTTT. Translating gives CASGLAPGQGAQPQHF.

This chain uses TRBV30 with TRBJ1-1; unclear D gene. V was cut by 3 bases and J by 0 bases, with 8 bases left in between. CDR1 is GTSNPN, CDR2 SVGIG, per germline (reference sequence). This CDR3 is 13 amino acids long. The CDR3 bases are TGTGCCTGGAGGAGAGTGCTGAACACTGAAGCTTTCTTT. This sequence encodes CAWRRVLNTEAFF.

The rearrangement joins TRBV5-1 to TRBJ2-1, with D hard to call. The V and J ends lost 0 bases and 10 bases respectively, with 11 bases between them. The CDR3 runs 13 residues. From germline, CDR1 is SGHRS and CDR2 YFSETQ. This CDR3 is CASSLDWTSEQFF. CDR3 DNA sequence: TGCGCCAGCAGCTTGGACTGGACCTCAGAGCAGTTCTTC.

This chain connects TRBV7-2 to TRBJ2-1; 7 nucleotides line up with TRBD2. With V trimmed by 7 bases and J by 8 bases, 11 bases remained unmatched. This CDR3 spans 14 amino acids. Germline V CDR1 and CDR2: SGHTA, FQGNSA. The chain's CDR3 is CASTRVAGVYEQFF. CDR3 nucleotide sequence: TGTGCCAGCACCAGGGTGGCGGGAGTATATGAGCAGTTCTTC.

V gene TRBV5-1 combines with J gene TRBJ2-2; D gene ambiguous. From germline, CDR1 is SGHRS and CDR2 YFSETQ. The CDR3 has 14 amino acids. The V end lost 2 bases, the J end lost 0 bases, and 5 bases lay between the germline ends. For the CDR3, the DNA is TGCGCCAGCAGCTTTACACCGAACACCGGGGAGCTGTTTTTT. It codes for CASSFTPNTGELFF.

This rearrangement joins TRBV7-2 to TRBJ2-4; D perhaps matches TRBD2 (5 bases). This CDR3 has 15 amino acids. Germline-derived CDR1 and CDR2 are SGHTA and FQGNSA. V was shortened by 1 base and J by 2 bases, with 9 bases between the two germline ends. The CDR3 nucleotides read TGTGCCAGCAGCTTAGGCCGGGGATCCAAAAACATTCAGTACTTC. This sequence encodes CASSLGRGSKNIQYF.

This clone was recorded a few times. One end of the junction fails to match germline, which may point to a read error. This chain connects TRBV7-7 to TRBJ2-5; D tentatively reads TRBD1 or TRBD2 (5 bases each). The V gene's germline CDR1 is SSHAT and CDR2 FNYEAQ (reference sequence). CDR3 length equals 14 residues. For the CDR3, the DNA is TGTGCTAGCAGCTTTGGTGGGGCGGGAGAGACCCAGTACTTC. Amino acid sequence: CASSFGGAGETQYF.

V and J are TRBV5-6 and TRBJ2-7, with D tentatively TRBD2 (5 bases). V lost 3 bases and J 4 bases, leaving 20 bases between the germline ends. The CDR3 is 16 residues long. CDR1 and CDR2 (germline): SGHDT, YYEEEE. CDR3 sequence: CASSSARTHLWYEQYF. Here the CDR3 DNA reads TGTGCCAGCAGCTCCGCAAGGACTCATTTATGGTACGAGCAGTACTTC.

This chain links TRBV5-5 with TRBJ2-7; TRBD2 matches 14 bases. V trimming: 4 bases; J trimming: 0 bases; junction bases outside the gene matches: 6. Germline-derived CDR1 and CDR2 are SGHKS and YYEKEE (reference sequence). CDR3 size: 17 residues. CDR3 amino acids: CASSKTGTSGSSYEQYF. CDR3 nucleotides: TGTGCCAGCAGCAAGACAGGGACTAGCGGGAGCTCCTACGAGCAGTACTTC.

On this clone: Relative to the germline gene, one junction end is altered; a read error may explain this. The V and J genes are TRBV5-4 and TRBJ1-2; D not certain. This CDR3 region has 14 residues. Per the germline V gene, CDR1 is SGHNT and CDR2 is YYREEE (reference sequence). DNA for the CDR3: TGTGCCAGCGGCTTAGGAAGTCCTAACTATGGCTACACCTTC. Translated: CASGLGSPNYGYTF. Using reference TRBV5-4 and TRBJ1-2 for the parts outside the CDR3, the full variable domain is ETGVTQSPTHLIKTRGQQVTLRCSSQSGHNTVSWYQQALGQGPQFIFQYYREEENGRGNFPPRFSGLQFPNYSSELNVNALELDDSALYLCASGLGSPNYGYTFGSGTRLTVV.

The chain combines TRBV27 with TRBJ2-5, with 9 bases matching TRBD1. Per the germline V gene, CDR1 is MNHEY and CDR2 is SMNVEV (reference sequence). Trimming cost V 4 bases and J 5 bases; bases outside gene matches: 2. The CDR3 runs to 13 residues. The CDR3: CASSSGQGETQYF. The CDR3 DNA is TGTGCCAGCAGTTCTGGACAGGGGGAGACCCAGTACTTC.

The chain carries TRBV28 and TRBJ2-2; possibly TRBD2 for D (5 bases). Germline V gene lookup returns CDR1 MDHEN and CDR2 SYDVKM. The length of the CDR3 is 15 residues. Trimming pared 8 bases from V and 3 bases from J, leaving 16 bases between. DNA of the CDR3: TGTGCCAGCGGCCCTTTACCGGGGTACACCGGGGAGCTGTTTTTT. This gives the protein CASGPLPGYTGELFF.

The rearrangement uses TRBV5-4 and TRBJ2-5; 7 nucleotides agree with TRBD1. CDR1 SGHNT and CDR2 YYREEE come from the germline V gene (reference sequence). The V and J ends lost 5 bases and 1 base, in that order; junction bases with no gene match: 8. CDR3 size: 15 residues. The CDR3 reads CASRSEGALQETQYF. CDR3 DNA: TGTGCCAGCAGGAGCGAGGGGGCCCTCCAAGAGACCCAGTACTTC.

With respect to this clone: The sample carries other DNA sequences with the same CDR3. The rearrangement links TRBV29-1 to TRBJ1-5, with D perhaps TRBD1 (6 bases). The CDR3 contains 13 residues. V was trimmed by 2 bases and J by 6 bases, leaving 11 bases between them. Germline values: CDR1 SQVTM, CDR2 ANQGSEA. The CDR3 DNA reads TGCAGCGTTGAAACCGGGGGCGGTCAGCCCCAGCATTTT. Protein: CSVETGGGQPQHF.

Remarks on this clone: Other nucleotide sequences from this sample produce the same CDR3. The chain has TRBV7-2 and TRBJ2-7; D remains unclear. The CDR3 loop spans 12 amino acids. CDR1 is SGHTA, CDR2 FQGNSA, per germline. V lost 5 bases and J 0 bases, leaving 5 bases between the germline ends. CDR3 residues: CASSPNSYEQYF. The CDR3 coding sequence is TGTGCCAGCAGCCCTAACTCCTACGAGCAGTACTTC.

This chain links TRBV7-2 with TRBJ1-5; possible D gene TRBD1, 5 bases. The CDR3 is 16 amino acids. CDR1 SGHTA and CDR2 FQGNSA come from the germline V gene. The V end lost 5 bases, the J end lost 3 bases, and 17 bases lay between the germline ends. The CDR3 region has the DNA TGTGCCAGCAGCCCCCATGGGCAGGGAGTCAATCAGCCCCAGCATTTT. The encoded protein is CASSPHGQGVNQPQHF.

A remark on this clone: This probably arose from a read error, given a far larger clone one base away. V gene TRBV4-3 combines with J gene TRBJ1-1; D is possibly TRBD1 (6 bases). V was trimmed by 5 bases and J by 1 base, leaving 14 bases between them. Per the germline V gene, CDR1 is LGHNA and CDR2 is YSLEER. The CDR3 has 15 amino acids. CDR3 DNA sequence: TGCGCCAGCAGCTGCCGGGGGGGCGGGAACACTGAAGCTTTCTTT. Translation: CASSCRGGGNTEAFF.

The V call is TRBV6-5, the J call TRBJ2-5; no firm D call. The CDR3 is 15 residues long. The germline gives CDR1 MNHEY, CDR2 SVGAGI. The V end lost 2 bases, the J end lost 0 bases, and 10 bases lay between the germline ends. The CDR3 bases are TGTGCCAGCAGTTACGTATCCTTGTACCAAGAGACCCAGTACTTC. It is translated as CASSYVSLYQETQYF.

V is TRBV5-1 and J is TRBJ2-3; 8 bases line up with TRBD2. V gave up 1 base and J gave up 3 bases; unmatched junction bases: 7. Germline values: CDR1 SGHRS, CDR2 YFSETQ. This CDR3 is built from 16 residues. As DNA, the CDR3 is TGCGCCAGCAGCTTGATTGCGGGAGGTGGGACAGATACGCAGTATTTT. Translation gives CASSLIAGGGTDTQYF.

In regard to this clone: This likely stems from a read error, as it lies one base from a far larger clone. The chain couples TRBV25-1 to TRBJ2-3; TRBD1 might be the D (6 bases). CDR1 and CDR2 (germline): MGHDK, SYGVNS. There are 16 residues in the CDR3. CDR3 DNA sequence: TGTGCCTGCAGTGAACTACGCAGGGGTGTTACAGATACGCAGTATTTT. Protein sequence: CACSELRRGVTDTQYF.

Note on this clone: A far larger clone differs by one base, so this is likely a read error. The CDR3 protein is CASGGRAISEQYF. CDR3 in DNA: TGTGCCAGCGGCGGGAGGGCCATCAGCGAACAGTACTTC. The rearrangement links TRBV11-3 to TRBJ2-7, with 9 bases identical to TRBD2. The germline V gene encodes CDR1 SGHNT and CDR2 YENEEA. The CDR3 extends over 13 amino acids. The junction had 12 bases not matched to a gene; V was cut back by 8 bases and J by 10 bases.

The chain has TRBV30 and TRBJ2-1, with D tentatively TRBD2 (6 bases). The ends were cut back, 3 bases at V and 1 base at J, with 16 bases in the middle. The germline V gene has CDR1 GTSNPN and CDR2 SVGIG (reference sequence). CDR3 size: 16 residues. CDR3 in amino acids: CAWRDLVSGSYNEQFF. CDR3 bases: TGTGCCTGGAGGGACTTAGTAAGCGGGTCCTACAATGAGCAGTTCTTC.

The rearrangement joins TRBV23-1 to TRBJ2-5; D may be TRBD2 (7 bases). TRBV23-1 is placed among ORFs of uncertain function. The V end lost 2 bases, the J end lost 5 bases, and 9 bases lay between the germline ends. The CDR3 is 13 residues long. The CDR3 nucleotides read TGCGCCAGCAGTCAAAAGGGGGGGGAGACCCAGTACTTC. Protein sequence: CASSQKGGETQYF.

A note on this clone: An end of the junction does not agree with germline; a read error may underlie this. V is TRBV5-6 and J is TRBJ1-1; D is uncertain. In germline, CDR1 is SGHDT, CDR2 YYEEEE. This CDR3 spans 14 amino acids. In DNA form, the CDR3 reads TGTGCCAGCAGCGGGGTGACTTCCCTATCTGAAGCTCTCTTT. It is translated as CASSGVTSLSEALF. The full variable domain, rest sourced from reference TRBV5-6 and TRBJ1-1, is DAGVTQSPTHLIKTRGQQVTLRCSPKSGHDTVSWYQQALGQGPQFIFQYYEEEERQRGNFPDRFSGHQFPNYSSELNVNALLLGDSALYLCASSGVTSLSEALFGQGTRLTVV.

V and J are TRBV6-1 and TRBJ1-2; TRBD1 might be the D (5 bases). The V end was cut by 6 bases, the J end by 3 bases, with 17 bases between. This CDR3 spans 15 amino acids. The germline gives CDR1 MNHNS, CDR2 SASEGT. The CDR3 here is CASRAPGTKDYGYTF. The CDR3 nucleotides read TGTGCCAGCAGGGCACCCGGGACGAAAGACTATGGCTACACCTTC.

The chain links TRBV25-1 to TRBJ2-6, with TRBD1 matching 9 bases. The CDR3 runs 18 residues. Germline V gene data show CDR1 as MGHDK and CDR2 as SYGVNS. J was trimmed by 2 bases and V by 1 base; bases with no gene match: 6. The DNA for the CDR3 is TGTGCCAGCAGTGAATTCCAGGACAGGGGTACTGGGGCCAACGTCCTGACTTTC. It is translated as CASSEFQDRGTGANVLTF.

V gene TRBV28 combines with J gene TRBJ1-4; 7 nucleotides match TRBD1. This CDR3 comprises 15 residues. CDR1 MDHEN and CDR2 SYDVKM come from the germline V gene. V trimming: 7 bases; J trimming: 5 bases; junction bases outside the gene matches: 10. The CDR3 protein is CASNHFGGQNEKLFF. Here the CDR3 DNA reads TGTGCCAGCAACCACTTTGGGGGACAGAATGAAAAACTGTTTTTT. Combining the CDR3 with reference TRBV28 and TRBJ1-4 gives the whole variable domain DVKVTQSSRYLVKRTGEKVFLECVQDMDHENMFWYRQDPGLGLRLIYFSYDVKMKEKGDIPEGYSVSREKKERFSLILESASTNQTSMYLCASNHFGGQNEKLFFGSGTQLSVL.

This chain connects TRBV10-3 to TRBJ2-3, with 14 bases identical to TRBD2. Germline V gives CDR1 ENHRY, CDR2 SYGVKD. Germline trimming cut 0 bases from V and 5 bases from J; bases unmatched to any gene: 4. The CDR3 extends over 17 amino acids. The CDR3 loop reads CAISESGLAGVKDTQYF. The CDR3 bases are TGTGCCATCAGTGAGTCGGGACTAGCGGGAGTTAAAGATACGCAGTATTTT.